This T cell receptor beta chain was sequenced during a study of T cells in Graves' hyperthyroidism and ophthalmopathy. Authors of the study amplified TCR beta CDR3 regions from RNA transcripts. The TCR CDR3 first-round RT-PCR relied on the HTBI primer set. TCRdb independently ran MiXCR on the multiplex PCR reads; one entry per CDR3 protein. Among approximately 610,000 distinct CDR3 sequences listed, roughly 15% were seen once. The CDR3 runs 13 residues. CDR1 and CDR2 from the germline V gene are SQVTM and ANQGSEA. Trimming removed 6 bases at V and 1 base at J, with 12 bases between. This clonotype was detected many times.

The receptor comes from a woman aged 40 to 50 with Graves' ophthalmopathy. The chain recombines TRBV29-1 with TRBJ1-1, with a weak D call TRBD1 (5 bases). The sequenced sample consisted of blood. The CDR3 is CSVGSGGNTEAFF. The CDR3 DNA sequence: TGCAGCGTGGGGTCGGGGGGGAACACTGAAGCTTTCTTT.